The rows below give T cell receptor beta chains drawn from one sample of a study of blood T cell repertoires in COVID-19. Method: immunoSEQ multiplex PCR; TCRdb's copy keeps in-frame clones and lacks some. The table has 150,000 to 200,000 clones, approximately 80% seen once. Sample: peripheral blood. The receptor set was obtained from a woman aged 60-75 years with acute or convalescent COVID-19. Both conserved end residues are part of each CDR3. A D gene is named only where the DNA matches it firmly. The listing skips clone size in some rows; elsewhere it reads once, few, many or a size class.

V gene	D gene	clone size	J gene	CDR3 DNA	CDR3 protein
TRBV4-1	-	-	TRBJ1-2	TGCGCCAGCAGCCAACCGGAGCACCTTTATGGCTACACCTTC	CASSQPEHLYGYTF
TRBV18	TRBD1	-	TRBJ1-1	TGTGCCAGCTCTCCCCAACCGGGACAGGGGGCCTCTGAAGCTTTCTTT	CASSPQPGQGASEAFF
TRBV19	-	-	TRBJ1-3	TGTGCCAGCGGGGGGACCAGCTCTGGAAACACCATATATTTT	CASGGTSSGNTIYF
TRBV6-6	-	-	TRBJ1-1	TGTGCCAGCAGTTCGCTAATGAACACTGAAGCTTTCTTT	CASSSLMNTEAFF
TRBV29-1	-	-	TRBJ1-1	TGCAGCGTTGACAGGGGAAACACTGAAGCTTTCTTT	CSVDRGNTEAFF
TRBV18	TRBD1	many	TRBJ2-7	TGTGCCAGCTCACCGTCCCGGGACAGGGCCCACGAGCAGTACTTC	CASSPSRDRAHEQYF
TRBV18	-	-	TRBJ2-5	TGTGCCAGCTCACCTGACGGGTTAGTTGAGACCCAGTACTTC	CASSPDGLVETQYF
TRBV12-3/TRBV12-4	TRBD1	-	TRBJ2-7	TGTGCCAGCAGCCGACAGGGAAGAGACGAGCAGTACTTC	CASSRQGRDEQYF
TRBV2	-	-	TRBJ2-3	TGTGCCAGCTGGCGGGGACGGAGCACAGATACGCAGTATTTT	CASWRGRSTDTQYF
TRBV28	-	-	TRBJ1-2	TGTGCCAGCAGTCCGGACAGCGTTTTGGGCTACACCTTC	CASSPDSVLGYTF
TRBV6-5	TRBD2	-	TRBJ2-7	TGTGCCAGCAGTTACGGGGGGGGGTACGGCTACGAGCAGTACTTC	CASSYGGGYGYEQYF
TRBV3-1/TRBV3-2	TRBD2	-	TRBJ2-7	TGTGCCAGCAGCCAAGATTCTGCGGGGGGGCCCCACGAGCAGTACTTC	CASSQDSAGGPHEQYF
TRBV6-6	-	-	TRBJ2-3	TGTGCCAGCAGTTACTCGGCTGGGAGGGATACGCAGTATTTT	CASSYSAGRDTQYF
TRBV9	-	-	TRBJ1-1	TGTGCCAGCAGCAAAAAGCCGAACACTGAAGCTTTCTTT	CASSKKPNTEAFF
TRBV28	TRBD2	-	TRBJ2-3	TGTGCCAGCAGTTTCGCTAGCGGGGGGGCCGGTACGCAGTATTTT	CASSFASGGAGTQYF
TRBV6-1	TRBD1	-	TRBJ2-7	TGTGCCAGCAGTGCCTTCGGACAGGGGGCCGGGACTAGCAACTACGAGCAGTACTTC	CASSAFGQGAGTSNYEQYF
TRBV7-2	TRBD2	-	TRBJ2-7	TGTGCCAGCAGCTTAGCTAGAGCGGGGTGGGACGAGCAGTACTTC	CASSLARAGWDEQYF
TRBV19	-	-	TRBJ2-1	TGTGCCGCATCACGGGACTTATACAATGAGCAGTTCTTC	CAASRDLYNEQFF
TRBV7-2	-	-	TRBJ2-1	TGTGCCAGCAGGGATATAGGGTCGACTACCTACAATGAGCAGTTCTTC	CASRDIGSTTYNEQFF
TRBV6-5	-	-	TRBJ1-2	TGTGCCAGCAGTTATTCGGGTCACTATGGCTACACCTTC	CASSYSGHYGYTF
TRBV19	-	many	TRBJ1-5	TGTGCCAGTACCTCCGGACAGAAGAATCAGCCCCAGCATTTT	CASTSGQKNQPQHF
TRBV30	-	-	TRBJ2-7	TGTGCCTGGAGTGTACGACGACTTTATGGACAAGAGGCCTACGAGCAGTACTTC	CAWSVRRLYGQEAYEQYF
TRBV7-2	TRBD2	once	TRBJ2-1	TGTGCCAGCACCCCCGTTGGTAGCGGGGAGGGGGGTGAGCAGTTCTTC	CASTPVGSGEGGEQFF
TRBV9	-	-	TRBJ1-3	TGTGCCAGCAGCGTAGGAGTGGGAGGCGGAAACACCATATATTTT	CASSVGVGGGNTIYF
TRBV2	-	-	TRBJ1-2	TGTGCCAGCAGCCGGGGGATCAACTATGGCTACACCTTC	CASSRGINYGYTF
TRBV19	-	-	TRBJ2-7	TGTGCCGTAGCAGGGGATACCTACGAGCAGTACTTC	CAVAGDTYEQYF
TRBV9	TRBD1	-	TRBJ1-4	TGTGCCAGCAGCGTAGGGGGACAGCCGGCTGTAGAAAAACTGTTTTTT	CASSVGGQPAVEKLFF
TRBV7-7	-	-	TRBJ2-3	TGTGCTAGCAGCTTAGGGGTTAGCCGACGAACAGATACGCAGTATTTT	CASSLGVSRRTDTQYF
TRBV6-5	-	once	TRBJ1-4	TGTGCCAGCAGTTACCTAATGGCAACTAATGAAAAACTGTTTTTT	CASSYLMATNEKLFF
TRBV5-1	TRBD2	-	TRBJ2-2	TGCGCCAGCAGCTCGGGACTAGCGGGGGGAAACACCGGGGAGCTGTTTTTT	CASSSGLAGGNTGELFF
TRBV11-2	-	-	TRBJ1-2	TGTGCCAGCAGCTTAGGAGTCTATGGCTACACCTTC	CASSLGVYGYTF
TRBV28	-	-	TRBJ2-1	TGTGCCAGCAGTCCACCCAAAACCCTCGTACAACGTGAGCAGTTCTTC	CASSPPKTLVQREQFF
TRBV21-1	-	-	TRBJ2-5	-	CASSKESLVGAGTAFQETQYF
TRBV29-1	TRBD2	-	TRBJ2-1	TGCAGCGTCCGGACTAGTCCCAGCTCCTACAATGAGCAGTTCTTC	CSVRTSPSSYNEQFF
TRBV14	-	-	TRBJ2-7	TGTGCCAGCGTACTATTTTGGGAGCAGTACTTC	CASVLFWEQYF
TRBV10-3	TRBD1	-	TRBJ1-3	TGTGCCATCAGTGAATTCTGGGACAGGGACTCTGGAAACACCATATATTTT	CAISEFWDRDSGNTIYF
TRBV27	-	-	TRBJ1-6	TGTGCCAGCAGGTGGCAGGCCCTTAATTCACCCCTCCACTTT	CASRWQALNSPLHF
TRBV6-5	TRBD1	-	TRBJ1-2	TGTGCCAGCAGCGTGGACAGGGACTATGGCTACACCTTC	CASSVDRDYGYTF
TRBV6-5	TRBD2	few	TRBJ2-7	TGTGCCAGCAGTTACTCGATCTTTGCGGGGGGTTACGAGCAGTACTTC	CASSYSIFAGGYEQYF
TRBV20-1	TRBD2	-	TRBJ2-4	TGCAGTGCTAGCGGGGGGGACATTCAGTACTTC	CSASGGDIQYF
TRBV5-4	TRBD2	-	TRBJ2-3	TGTGCCAGCAGCTTGAGCGGGGGGGCCGCCACAGATACGCAGTATTTT	CASSLSGGAATDTQYF
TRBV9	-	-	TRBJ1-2	TGTGCCAGCAGCGTAGTCTCGACAAGCTATGGCTACACCTTC	CASSVVSTSYGYTF
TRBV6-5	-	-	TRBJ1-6	TGTGCCAGCAGTTACTCCGGCTCGAGGTATTCACCCCTCCACTTT	CASSYSGSRYSPLHF
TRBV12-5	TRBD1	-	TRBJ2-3	TGTGCTAGTGGTCCCTGGACAGGGGAGGCAGATACGCAGTATTTT	CASGPWTGEADTQYF
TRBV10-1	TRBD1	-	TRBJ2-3	TGCGCCAGCAGTCCCAGGGGGCCGGTAGATACGCAGTATTTT	CASSPRGPVDTQYF
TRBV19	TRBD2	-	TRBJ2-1	TGTGCCAGTAGCCCCAACGCGGGGGGGTTCTACAATGAGCAGTTCTTC	CASSPNAGGFYNEQFF
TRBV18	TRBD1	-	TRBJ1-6	TGTGCCAGCTCACCACCTCAGGGGGCGGCGGCACCCCTCCACTTT	CASSPPQGAAAPLHF
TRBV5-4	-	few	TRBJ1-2	TGTGCCAGCAGCTTGGGCAGGGACTCGGGCTACACCTTC	CASSLGRDSGYTF
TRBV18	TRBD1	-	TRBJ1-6	TGTGCCAGCTCACCCCGGGACAGGGGCTCACCCCTCCACTTT	CASSPRDRGSPLHF
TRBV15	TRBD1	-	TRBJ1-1	TGTGCCACCAGCAGTGAGATACGGACAGGGCTCATGAACACTGAAGCTTTCTTT	CATSSEIRTGLMNTEAFF
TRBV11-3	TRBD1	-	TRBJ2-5	TGTGCCAGCAGCACCCGGACAGGGGGCGGGGAGACCCAGTACTTC	CASSTRTGGGETQYF
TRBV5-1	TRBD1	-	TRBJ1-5	TGCGCCAGCAGCTTTTCAGGGGGAAATCAGCCCCAGCATTTT	CASSFSGGNQPQHF
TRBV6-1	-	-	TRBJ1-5	TGTGCCAGCAGTGAAGGTTCCCCGGTGGGCAATCAGCCCCAGCATTTT	CASSEGSPVGNQPQHF
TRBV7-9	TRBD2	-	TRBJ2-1	TGTGCCAGCAGCCCCGGACTAGCAGACAATGAGCAGTTCTTC	CASSPGLADNEQFF
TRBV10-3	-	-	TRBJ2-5	TGTGCCATCAGTGCCCGGGACTCGCAAGAGACCCAGTACTTC	CAISARDSQETQYF
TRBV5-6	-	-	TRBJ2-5	TGTGCCAGCAGCTTAATAGCTCGAGAGACCCAGTACTTC	CASSLIARETQYF
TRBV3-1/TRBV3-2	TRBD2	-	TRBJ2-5	TGTGCCAGCAGCCAAGGGACTAGCGGGGGGAAGACCCAGTACTTC	CASSQGTSGGKTQYF